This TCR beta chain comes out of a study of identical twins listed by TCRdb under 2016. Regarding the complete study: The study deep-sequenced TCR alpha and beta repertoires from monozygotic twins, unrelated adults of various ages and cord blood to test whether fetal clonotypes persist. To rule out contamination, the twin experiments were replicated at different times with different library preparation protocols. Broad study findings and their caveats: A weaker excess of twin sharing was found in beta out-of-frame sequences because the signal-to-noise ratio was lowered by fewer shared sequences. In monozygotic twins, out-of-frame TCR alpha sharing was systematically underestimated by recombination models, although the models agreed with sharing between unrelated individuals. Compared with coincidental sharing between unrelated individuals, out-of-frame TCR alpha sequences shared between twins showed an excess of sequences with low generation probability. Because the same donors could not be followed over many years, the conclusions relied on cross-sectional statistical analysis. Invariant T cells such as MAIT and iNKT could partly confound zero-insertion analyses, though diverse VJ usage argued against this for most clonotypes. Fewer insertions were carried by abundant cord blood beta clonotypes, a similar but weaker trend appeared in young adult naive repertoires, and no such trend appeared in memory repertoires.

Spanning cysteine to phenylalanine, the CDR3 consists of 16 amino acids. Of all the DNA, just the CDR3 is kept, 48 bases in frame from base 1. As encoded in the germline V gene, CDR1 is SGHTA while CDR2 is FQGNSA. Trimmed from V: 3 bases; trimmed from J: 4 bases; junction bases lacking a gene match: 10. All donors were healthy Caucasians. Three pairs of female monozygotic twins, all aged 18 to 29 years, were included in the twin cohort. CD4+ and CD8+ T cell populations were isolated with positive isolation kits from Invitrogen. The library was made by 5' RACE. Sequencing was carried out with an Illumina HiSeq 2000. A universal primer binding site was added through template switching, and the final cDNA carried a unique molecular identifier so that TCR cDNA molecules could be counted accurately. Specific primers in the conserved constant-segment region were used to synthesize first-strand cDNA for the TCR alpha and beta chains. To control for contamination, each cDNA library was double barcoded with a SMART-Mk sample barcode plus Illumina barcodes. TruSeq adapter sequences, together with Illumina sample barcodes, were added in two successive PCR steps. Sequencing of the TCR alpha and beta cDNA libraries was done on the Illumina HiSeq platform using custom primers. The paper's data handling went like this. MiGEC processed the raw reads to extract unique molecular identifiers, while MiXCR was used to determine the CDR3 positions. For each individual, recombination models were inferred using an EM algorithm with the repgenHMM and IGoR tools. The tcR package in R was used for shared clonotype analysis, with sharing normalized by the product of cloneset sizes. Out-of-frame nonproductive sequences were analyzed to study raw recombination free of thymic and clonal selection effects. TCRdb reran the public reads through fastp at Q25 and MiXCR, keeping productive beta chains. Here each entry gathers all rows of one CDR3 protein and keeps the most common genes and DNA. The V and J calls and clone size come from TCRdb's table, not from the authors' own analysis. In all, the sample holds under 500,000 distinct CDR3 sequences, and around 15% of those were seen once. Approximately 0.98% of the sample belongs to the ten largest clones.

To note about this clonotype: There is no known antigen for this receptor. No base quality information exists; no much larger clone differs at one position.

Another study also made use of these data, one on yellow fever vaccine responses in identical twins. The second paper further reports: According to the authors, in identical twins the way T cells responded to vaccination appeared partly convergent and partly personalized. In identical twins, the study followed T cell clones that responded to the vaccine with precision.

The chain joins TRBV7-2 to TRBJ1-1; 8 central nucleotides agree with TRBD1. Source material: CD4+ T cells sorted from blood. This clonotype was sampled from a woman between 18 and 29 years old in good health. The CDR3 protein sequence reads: CASSLQGAGGGTEAFF. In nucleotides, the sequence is TGTGCCAGCAGCTTGCAGGGGGCAGGGGGGGGCACTGAAGCTTTCTTT.